This paragraph reports one T cell receptor (beta chain). Sequencing was performed with immunoSEQ multiplex PCR; in TCRdb, only in-frame clones are kept and a portion is missing. The table has tens of thousands of clones, roughly four fifths seen once. The data stem from a study of OX40 agonist ivuxolimab in advanced cancers. The CDR3 is 17 residues long. Germline V CDR1 and CDR2: SGDLS, YYNGEE. V shed 0 bases and J 6 bases; nucleotides not matched to a gene: 11. This chain links TRBV9 with TRBJ1-4, with 7 nucleotides matching TRBD1. This sequence was found in an adult with an advanced solid tumor such as melanoma, head and neck, liver or kidney cancer. The material sequenced was CD4+ or CD8+ T cells sorted from blood, taken in a trial of the OX40 agonist ivuxolimab. The CDR3: CASSVGVSNRGDEKLFF. CDR3 in DNA: TGTGCCAGCAGCGTAGGGGTTTCCAACAGGGGAGATGAAAAACTGTTTTTT.